Listed below are T cell receptor beta chains from one sample, sequenced in a study of T-cell reconstitution after alpha-beta-depleted transplantation in children. TCRdb re-derived calls from the PCR reads in MiXCR, one entry per CDR3 protein. The data show about 460,000 distinct CDR3 sequences, about an eighth seen once. The material sequenced was PBMCs, mostly from graft donor cells, taken 180 days after TCRalphabeta/CD19-depleted stem cell transplant. Receptor source: a female patient aged 2 to 10 who had a stem cell transplant for aplastic anemia, so the T cells may come from the graft donor. CDR3s include the opening cysteine and the closing phenylalanine or tryptophan. A D gene is named only where the DNA matches it firmly. Clone size appears in some rows only: once, few, many, or a class for an expanded clone.

NA	TRBV18	NA	TRBJ1-3	TGTGCCAGCTCACTCGGGGGCGCTCTCTCTGGAAACACCATATATTTT	CASSLGGALSGNTIYF
few	TRBV9	NA	TRBJ2-1	TGTGCCAGCAGCGTAGGTTCAGGGCTGAATGAGCAGTTCTTC	CASSVGSGLNEQFF
NA	TRBV5-1	TRBD2	TRBJ2-1	TGCGCCAGCAGCTTGGCTACTGGACTAGCGGGAGTCAATGAGCAGTTCTTC	CASSLATGLAGVNEQFF
NA	TRBV10-3	NA	TRBJ1-2	TGTGCCATCAGTGAGTCGACAAGCGCGTATGGCTACACCTTC	CAISESTSAYGYTF
few	TRBV7-3	NA	TRBJ2-5	TGTGCCAGCAGCCCGTGGGACCGGGAGACCCAGTACTTC	CASSPWDRETQYF
NA	TRBV12-3/TRBV12-4	NA	TRBJ1-1	TGTGCCAGCAGCCCTCGGGGTAAAAAAGGAACTGAAGCTTTCTTT	CASSPRGKKGTEAFF
many	TRBV11-2	TRBD1	TRBJ2-5	TGTGCCAGCTGCGAACAGGGGACCCATCCCCTCCGGTGCCAAGAGACCCAGTACTTC	CASCEQGTHPLRCQETQYF
few	TRBV20-1	NA	TRBJ1-5	TGCAGTGCTGTCCGGGCCCCATGGGGGCCCCAGCATTTT	CSAVRAPWGPQHF
NA	TRBV7-9	NA	TRBJ2-7	TGTGCCAGCAGCTCCGGACCCGGCAAGCAGTACTTC	CASSSGPGKQYF
NA	TRBV20-1	NA	TRBJ2-1	TGCAGTGCTAGGCCAGATGGGGTGCAGTTCTTC	CSARPDGVQFF
few	TRBV12-3/TRBV12-4	NA	TRBJ2-7	TGTGCCAGCAGTTTAGCGGAGGGGACCTACGAGCAGTACTTC	CASSLAEGTYEQYF
NA	TRBV20-1	NA	TRBJ2-3	TGCAGTGCCAGAAGGGCCGGGACACCAAATTCGGATACGCAGTATTTT	CSARRAGTPNSDTQYF
NA	TRBV29-1	TRBD1	TRBJ2-5	TGCAGCGTTGAAGATCCTGGACAGGGCGGGACCCAGTACTTC	CSVEDPGQGGTQYF
NA	TRBV3-1	NA	TRBJ2-3	TGTGCCAGCAGCATTCGGACAGGCACAGATACGCAGTATTTT	CASSIRTGTDTQYF
few	TRBV5-6	NA	TRBJ2-5	TGTGCCAGCAGCTTGGTTGGTTCTGGAGGGTACTTC	CASSLVGSGGYF
NA	TRBV27	NA	TRBJ2-3	TGTGCCAGCAGTTTCGCGAGATACACAGATACGCAGTATTTT	CASSFARYTDTQYF
few	TRBV6-5	NA	TRBJ2-2	TGTGCCAGCAGTTACCTAGGACCCCCAGACACCGGGGAGCTGTTTTTT	CASSYLGPPDTGELFF
few	TRBV18	TRBD1	TRBJ1-6	TGTGCCAGCTCACCGGAGGGGGCTGAGTCACCCCTCCACTTT	CASSPEGAESPLHF
many	TRBV5-1	TRBD2	TRBJ2-1	TGCGCCAGCAGCTTTAGATCAGGACTAGCGGGAGCGAATGAGCAGTTCTTC	CASSFRSGLAGANEQFF
few	TRBV11-2	NA	TRBJ2-3	TGTGCCAGCAGCTTAAGATGGGCTAGTTTTTCTAGCACAGATACGCAGTATTTT	CASSLRWASFSSTDTQYF
NA	TRBV27	NA	TRBJ2-4	TGTGCCAGCAGTTTACTCGGGAGTGACATTCAGTACTTC	CASSLLGSDIQYF
NA	TRBV6-5	TRBD2	TRBJ2-3	TGTGCCAGCAGTTACTCGCAGCCACTAGCGGGATCCTATGCCGATACGCAGTATTTT	CASSYSQPLAGSYADTQYF
NA	TRBV3-1	TRBD1	TRBJ2-1	TGTGCCTGCAGCCAACCCGGGACAGTCCAAAATGAGCAGTTCTTC	CACSQPGTVQNEQFF
few	TRBV7-2	NA	TRBJ1-5	TGTGCCAGCAGCTTAGAGGGGAGTCGAAGGGGCACGCCCCAGCATTTT	CASSLEGSRRGTPQHF
NA	TRBV7-2	NA	TRBJ2-7	TGTGCCAGCAGCTTAGATACAGGCAGCTCCTACGAGCAGTACTTC	CASSLDTGSSYEQYF
few	TRBV7-8	NA	TRBJ2-5	TGTGCCAGCAGCTTAGACTTTCTAGGTCAGACCCAGTACTTC	CASSLDFLGQTQYF
many	TRBV28	NA	TRBJ2-5	TGTGCCAGCAGTTTCTTCAGGGGAAAGGGGGTCCAAGAGACCCAGTACTTC	CASSFFRGKGVQETQYF
few	TRBV20-1	NA	TRBJ2-2	TGCAGTGCTAGAGATAAGGGAAACACCGGGGAGCTGTTTTTT	CSARDKGNTGELFF
NA	TRBV6-1	NA	TRBJ2-1	TGTGCCGCCTCGGGCTCGAGGGAGCAGTTCTTC	CAASGSREQFF
NA	TRBV5-1	TRBD2	TRBJ2-7	TGCGCCAGCAGCTTGGCAGGTTGGTGGGGAGGACTAGCGGCCCCCTACGAGCAGTACTTC	CASSLAGWWGGLAAPYEQYF
few	TRBV6-2/TRBV6-3	NA	TRBJ2-2	TGTGCCAGCAGTGCCGGACAGATCACCTGGAGCACCGGGGAGCTGTTTTTT	CASSAGQITWSTGELFF
NA	TRBV25-1	NA	TRBJ2-3	TGTGCCAGCAGTGATCGATCCTGGGATACGCAGTATTTT	CASSDRSWDTQYF
NA	TRBV5-1	NA	TRBJ2-5	TGCGCCAGCAGCCTTCCGAGGGGCGAGACCCAGTACTTC	CASSLPRGETQYF
NA	TRBV4-2	TRBD2	TRBJ2-1	TGTGCCAGCAGCCAAGATGCTAGCGGGAGGTACTACAATGAGCAGTTCTTC	CASSQDASGRYYNEQFF
few	TRBV6-2/TRBV6-3	NA	TRBJ2-7	TGTGCCAGCAGTTACCCCCGGACAATGGAAGATTGGCAGTACTTC	CASSYPRTMEDWQYF